What follows describes a single T cell receptor beta chain. As yet, its antigen is unknown. This CDR3 comprises 13 residues. From germline, CDR1 is SGHTA and CDR2 FQGTGA. The V gene lost 4 bases and the J gene lost 0 bases, with 6 bases spanning the gap. Profiled with immunoSEQ multiplex PCR; TCRdb holds only in-frame clones, not every one. Among about 6,700 clones listed, approximately 64% were seen once. The data were obtained in a study of coeliac disease. Overall study context: Disease groups: newly diagnosed active, refractory type I, gluten-free-diet controlled.

Whole-study results and caveats: Few TRB amino acid sequences were shared between samples; most were unique. In active celiac disease, intraepithelial and lamina propria TRB and TRG repertoires were less clonal than controls.

This rearrangement joins TRBV7-3 to TRBJ1-1, with D unresolved. The source material was lamina propria lymphocytes from the gut. This receptor was obtained from a woman between 18 and 29 years old with active celiac disease. CDR3: CASSSGVNTEAFF. In DNA, the CDR3 is TGTGCCAGCAGCTCGGGTGTGAACACTGAAGCTTTCTTT.